This paragraph reports one TCR beta chain. Using immunoSEQ multiplex PCR, the repertoire was profiled, and TCRdb retains in-frame clones only, with some absent. In the table there are about 14,000 clones, less than 85% of which are singletons. These data come from a study of neoadjuvant anti-PD-1 for oral cavity cancer. The germline V and J ends were trimmed by 4 bases and 4 bases, with 23 bases remaining between them. The CDR3 sequence is 17 residues long. Looked up from germline, CDR1 is MNHEY and CDR2 is SMNVEV (reference sequence). The V gene is TRBV27, the J gene TRBJ2-7; the D gene is possibly TRBD1 (6 bases). The starting material was PBMCs, obtained before nivolumab (anti-PD-1) treatment. The TCR comes from a person between 35 and 79 years old with oral cavity squamous cell carcinoma. In DNA form, the CDR3 reads TGTGCCAGCAGTTATCTCCCCTCAACAGGGTCAAGTTACGAGCAGTACTTC. Translated, it gives CASSYLPSTGSSYEQYF.